This T cell receptor beta chain was captured in a study of T cell responses to AZD1222 COVID-19 vaccine. As for the study in general: Whether given at about 4 or about 12 weeks, second doses were pooled. General study points: Spike-specific TCR breadth and depth grew following two AZD1222 doses. Of spike-specific TCRs, nearly half reportedly target regions left unmutated in variants.

Trimming left V 0 bases short and J 4 bases short, with 12 bases between. Germline V CDR1 and CDR2: LGHDT, YNNKEL (reference sequence). This CDR3 is 16 amino acids long. Details on this clone: Antigen: not known.

TCRdb's table, derived via immunoSEQ multiplex PCR, lists solely in-frame clones and lacks some. The sample contains 150,000 or so clones, about nine tenths of which appear only once. Material: peripheral blood, obtained on day 0 of AZD1222 vaccination. The receptor's source is an adult in good health. This chain joins TRBV3-1 (or the pseudogene TRBV3-2) and TRBJ2-2, with D perhaps matching TRBD2 (6 bases). The chain's CDR3 is CASSQERDSLTGELFF. CDR3 coding DNA: TGTGCCAGCAGCCAAGAAAGGGACTCCCTCACCGGGGAGCTGTTTTTT.